Listed below are T cell receptor beta chains from one sample, sequenced in a study of blood T cells in healthy people across ages. TCRdb analysed the 5' RACE reads with MiXCR anew, one entry per CDR3 protein. The data contain 1.5 million to 2 million distinct CDR3 sequences, around half of them singletons. Sequencing was performed on blood. Every receptor here comes from a woman aged 40 to 50 in good health. Both conserved end residues are part of each CDR3. A D gene is named only where the DNA matches it firmly.

j_call d_call v_call cdr3_aa
TRBJ1-6 . TRBV7-9 CASSPSGGGQGSPLHF
TRBJ2-7 . TRBV4-3 CASSQDGRQIYEQYF
TRBJ2-3 TRBD1 TRBV4-3 CASSLGGQGMTDTQYF
TRBJ1-6 . TRBV28 CASNQGGVLTSPLHF
TRBJ2-3 TRBD2 TRBV4-3 CASSQEIAGGPYTQYF
TRBJ1-5 TRBD1 TRBV6-6 CASSYNDRGTNQPQHF
TRBJ2-4 . TRBV13 CASSLERGGENIQYF
TRBJ2-4 . TRBV2 CASSRLGQNIQYF
TRBJ1-1 . TRBV12-3/TRBV12-4 CASSGGVLTEAFF
TRBJ2-5 . TRBV24-1 CATSDKNWDPLGETQYF
TRBJ1-5 TRBD1 TRBV24-1 CATSDQDRGNQPQHF
TRBJ2-1 TRBD1 TRBV18 CASSSRTGSDEQFF
TRBJ1-1 . TRBV29-1 CSVLPEEVFF
TRBJ2-3 . TRBV20-1 CSAAGRPLTDTQYF
TRBJ1-6 . TRBV12-3/TRBV12-4 CASRRSGQNNSPLHF
. . TRBV5-1 CASSPTGSGTQGTQYF
TRBJ2-1 . TRBV9 CASSVVGDEQFF
TRBJ2-7 . TRBV7-2 CASSARLTYEQYF
. . TRBV25-1 CASTQGMAGINEQYF
TRBJ2-1 TRBD2 TRBV28 CASSLAGGTGEQFF
TRBJ2-7 . TRBV25-1 CASRGNRTYEQYF
TRBJ1-6 TRBD1 TRBV20-1 CSALSDRDNSPLHF
TRBJ2-1 . TRBV9 CASSVVGQGYDEQFF
TRBJ2-5 . TRBV21-1 CASSKGGRKETQYF
TRBJ1-5 . TRBV27 CTSSSGGGLRSNQPQHF
TRBJ2-5 . TRBV3-1 CASSRLTQETQYF